The 10 T cell receptor beta chains listed next were all sequenced from one sample in a study of identifying expanded T cells in peripheral blood (dated by TCRdb to about 2019). The library came from the immunoSEQ multiplex PCR assay. TCRdb took this table from immuneACCESS and kept in-frame rearrangements with V and J called. Such tables lack part of the clones; where checked against another copy, unresolved V genes explain under half of the gap, and the rest is unexplained. The sample contains 55,000 to 80,000 clones, approximately 80% of them found a single time. The ten largest account for roughly 19% of the sample. Sequenced input: blood. The receptors derive from a person between 18 and 70 years old in good health.

The chain joins TRBV25-1 to TRBJ2-1, with 7 bases aligning to TRBD2. The germline CDR1 and CDR2 sequences are MGHDK and SYGVNS. V gave up 7 bases and J gave up 12 bases; unmatched junction bases: 12. This CDR3 region has 13 residues. CDR3 sequence reads: CASMGGTLLGQFF. Here the CDR3 DNA reads TGTGCCAGCATGGGGGGGACCCTCCTTGGGCAGTTCTTC.

This sequence joins TRBV2 and TRBJ1-2; 11 bases match TRBD1. V lost 3 bases, J lost 2 bases, and 5 bases stayed unmatched. CDR1 SNHLY and CDR2 FYNNEI come from the germline V gene. This CDR3 is 16 amino acids long. The CDR3 reads CASSDKGTGGNYGYTF. CDR3 nucleotide sequence: TGTGCCAGCAGTGATAAAGGGACAGGGGGAAACTATGGCTACACCTTC.

The chain has TRBV6-5 and TRBJ2-3, with TRBD1 matching over 8 bases. J was trimmed by 5 bases and V by 6 bases; bases with no gene match: 7. Germline CDR1 reads MNHEY; CDR2 reads SVGAGI. The length of the CDR3 is 14 residues. The CDR3 region is CASSGQGERDTQYF. In DNA, the CDR3 is TGTGCCAGCAGCGGACAGGGAGAACGAGATACGCAGTATTTT.

This chain connects TRBV11-3 to TRBJ2-7, with a tentative D call TRBD2 (5 bases). Germline V lookup: CDR1 SGHNT, CDR2 YENEEA. The germline V and J ends were trimmed by 1 base and 2 bases, with 15 bases remaining between them. The CDR3 runs 16 residues. The CDR3 nucleotides are TGTGCCAGCAGCTTAGTCGGAGACTATATACCCTACGAGCAGTACGTC. Translation gives CASSLVGDYIPYEQYV.

This clone was seen a few times. The J gene is TRBJ2-7, the V gene TRBV5-8; D tentatively fits TRBD1 or TRBD2 (5 bases each). The CDR3 consists of 15 residues. Per the germline V gene, CDR1 is SGHTS and CDR2 is YDEGEE. The V and J ends lost 0 bases and 4 bases respectively, with 14 bases between them. The DNA for the CDR3 is TGTGCCAGCAGCTTGGGTGGAACTAGGACATACGAGCAGTACTTC. It translates to CASSLGGTRTYEQYF.

In this sample, this clone turned up a few times. The chain employs TRBV2 and TRBJ1-1, with a weak D call TRBD1 (6 bases). V was trimmed by 3 bases and J by 6 bases, leaving 14 bases between them. The CDR3 runs 14 residues. Germline CDR1 reads SNHLY; CDR2 reads FYNNEI. The CDR3 DNA sequence: TGTGCCAGCAGTGATTTTACAGGGAGGGCTGAAGCTTTCTTT. Translated, it gives CASSDFTGRAEAFF.

This clone was detected a few times. The chain uses TRBV7-8 and TRBJ2-5; weak D call: TRBD2 (6 bases). This CDR3 spans 16 amino acids. V lost 5 bases and J lost 1, with 17 bases in between. Germline V gene sequence: CDR1 SGHVS, CDR2 FQNEAQ. The CDR3 here is CASSVGTYGSQETQYF. Written as DNA, the CDR3 is TGTGCCAGCAGCGTAGGGACTTATGGGAGCCAAGAGACCCAGTACTTC.

The rearrangement links TRBV18 to TRBJ2-1; 10 bases agree with TRBD2. V shed 0 bases and J 6 bases; nucleotides not matched to a gene: 5. This CDR3 is built from 16 residues. The germline CDR1 and CDR2 sequences are KGHSH and LQKENI. The CDR3 DNA follows: TGTGCCAGCTCACCACCGAGCGGGAGGGGAACCAATGAGCAGTTCTTC. Its protein product is CASSPPSGRGTNEQFF.

The chain has TRBV2 and TRBJ2-7; D is possibly TRBD1 (6 bases). The V gene lost 11 bases and the J gene lost 3 bases, with 20 bases spanning the gap. This CDR3 has 14 residues. The germline V gene encodes CDR1 SNHLY and CDR2 FYNNEI. The CDR3 reads CAGKDRPSNYEQYF. CDR3 DNA: TGTGCCGGTAAAGACAGGCCTTCCAACTACGAGCAGTACTTC.

This sequence joins TRBV9 and TRBJ2-2; the D is unclear. V was clipped by 4 bases and J by 3 bases, with 4 bases between them. The CDR3 loop spans 12 amino acids. Germline values: CDR1 SGDLS, CDR2 YYNGEE. The CDR3 spells CASSLHTGELFF. Here the CDR3 DNA reads TGTGCCAGCAGCCTCCACACCGGGGAGCTGTTTTTT.